These T cell receptor beta chains were read from a single sample in a study of a mutant IDH1 vaccine in newly diagnosed glioma. The antigens for these receptors are not known. Clones were sequenced by immunoSEQ multiplex PCR, and TCRdb holds only the in-frame ones, with some missing. Of about 120,000 clones in the sample, about 80% were seen once. The sample here was PBMCs, taken from a glioma patient whose treatment included an IDH1 peptide vaccine. The receptors shown here come from a man aged 35 to 55 with glioma. Both conserved end residues are trimmed from each CDR3. Clone sizes are given selectively: once, few, many, or a class where the clone is expanded.

clone_size,v_call,cdr3_aa
NA,TRBV10-3,AISESGKGLTGELF
NA,TRBV29-1,SVPGLHEQY
NA,TRBV5-1,ASSGTGSSGNTIY
NA,TRBV4-3,ASSHRDRDYEQY
NA,TRBV11-2,ASTTLRRAAPNYGYT
NA,TRBV15,ATSSGEGSYEQY
NA,TRBV6-6,ASSSVRGRGQPQH
NA,TRBV4-3,ASSQDRMGLRTPGIEPQH
NA,TRBV27,ASSILPRAKNIQY
NA,TRBV4-3,ASSAAGGADTQY
NA,TRBV5-6,ASSLYSYEQY
NA,TRBV4-3,ASSQDLAESYEQY
NA,TRBV6-6,ASTGRRDYGYT
once,TRBV7-2,ASSFSTGELF
NA,TRBV7-9,ASRLPSSALLSSYEQY
NA,TRBV29-1,SVDQGVGTNYGYT
NA,TRBV30,AGQGNYGYT
NA,TRBV5-1,ASSFGQGALLANYGYT
once,TRBV18,ASSRGQGGKSYEQY
NA,TRBV11-2,ASSLSGGPYEQY
NA,TRBV14,ASSQGWYYGYT
NA,TRBV7-2,ASSLVPGGV
NA,TRBV11-2,ASSLREIRRELF
NA,TRBV6-4,ASSGTPNTEAF
NA,TRBV29-1,SVRGRLTYEQY
many,TRBV5-6,ASSWPGRNYEQY
NA,TRBV29-1,SVSSRGTYEQY
NA,TRBV29-1,SVVSVGTGELF
NA,TRBV6-1,ASSEPGQASGANVLT
NA,TRBV10-3,AISEWRTGVEVNNEQF
once,TRBV7-6,ASSTPGGGGYT
few,TRBV5-4,ASSFGSGDQPQH
once,TRBV4-3,ASSQDGRANTGELF
few,TRBV2,ASSSTSGRGNEQF
NA,TRBV5-1,ASSLVGSTQETQY
NA,TRBV9,ASSSRGGQTDTQY
NA,TRBV14,ASSQRQGHWNEQY
few,TRBV30,AWSVGTFEAF
NA,TRBV7-6,ASSGQGTGYEQY
NA,TRBV19,ASSGGNSNQPQH
NA,TRBV6-4,ASSQAAGTAANYGYT
NA,TRBV11-2,ASSLDPEIYGYT
NA,TRBV4-3,ASSQRVVGDVAYNEQF
NA,TRBV30,AWSRQGVEQY
NA,TRBV5-1,ASSLAGEAF
NA,TRBV18,ASSSSPGLRFGENQETQY
NA,TRBV30,AWSNRNTEAF
NA,TRBV19,ASSRIAGELF
NA,TRBV19,ASNGYGGTGSETQY
NA,TRBV6-5,ASSWGTSGEETQY
NA,TRBV5-6,ASSTGTGVQSLH
once,TRBV15,ATSRDEGSGNTIY